This T cell receptor beta chain was sequenced during a study of T cells in tuberculosis. Germline CDR1 reads SGHNT; CDR2 reads YENEEA. This CDR3 contains 16 residues. V was pared by 1 base and J by 4 bases, with 8 bases of the junction left unmatched. This table comes from immunoSEQ multiplex PCR, and its TCRdb copy is limited to in-frame clones, with some not included. The profile shows around 25,000 clones, more than 80% of them singletons. The sequencing sample was made of PBMCs. This receptor was obtained from a donor between 5 and 29 years old with latent tuberculosis or without tuberculosis infection. Some clones in this sample may be carry-over from other donors' samples. The gene calls are TRBV11-3 and TRBJ2-5; TRBD2 agrees at 8 bases. The DNA of the CDR3 is TGTGCCAGCAGCTTAGGGCTGAAGCGGGAGAGAGAGACCCAGTACTTC. Amino acids: CASSLGLKRERETQYF. Full variable domain (outside the CDR3, taken from reference TRBV11-3 and TRBJ2-5): EAGVVQSPRYKIIEKKQPVAFWCNPISGHNTLYWYLQNLGQGPELLIRYENEEAVDDSQLPKDRFSAERLKGVDSTLKIQPAELGDSAVYLCASSLGLKRERETQYFGPGTRLLVL.